These 7 T cell receptor beta chains were sequenced from one sample in a study of cytomegalovirus exposure and HLA in healthy donors. Method: immunoSEQ multiplex PCR; TCRdb's copy keeps in-frame clones and lacks some. The sample has roughly 76,000 clones; around 94% are singletons. Sequenced material: PBMCs. The receptor set was obtained from a man between 18 and 29 years old in good health and CMV-seropositive.

This sequence joins TRBV30 and TRBJ1-1; no clear D. V lost 5 bases to trimming and J lost 3 bases, with 16 bases between them. Germline V gives CDR1 GTSNPN, CDR2 SVGIG (reference sequence). The CDR3 is 14 residues long. CDR3 in amino acids: CAWSGGPDDTEAFF. The CDR3 DNA follows: TGTGCCTGGTCGGGAGGCCCGGATGACACTGAAGCTTTCTTT.

V is TRBV7-9 and J is TRBJ2-4; TRBD2 is a possible D gene (6 bases). Looked up from germline, CDR1 is SEHNR and CDR2 is FQNEAQ (reference sequence). This CDR3 is 14 amino acids long. With 5 bases removed from V and 1 base from J, the gap between germline ends came to 9 bases. In nucleotides, the CDR3 is TGTGCCAGCAGCGTCCGGGAGGCCAAAAACATTCAGTACTTC. Its protein is CASSVREAKNIQYF.

The V call is TRBV7-2, the J call TRBJ2-3; D is perhaps TRBD2 (6 bases). Germline V gene lookup returns CDR1 SGHTA and CDR2 FQGNSA. The CDR3 contains 17 residues. Trimming removed 3 bases at V and 3 bases at J, with 19 bases between. CDR3 amino acids: CASSFPFERGGTDTQYF. The CDR3 coding sequence is TGTGCCAGCAGCTTCCCGTTCGAGCGTGGAGGGACAGATACGCAGTATTTT.

The V gene is TRBV5-1, the J gene TRBJ1-1; 8 nucleotides align to TRBD1. With 1 base clipped from V and 4 bases from J, the junction kept 12 bases outside the gene matches. Germline lookup yields CDR1 SGHRS and CDR2 YFSETQ. The CDR3 totals 17 residues. The chain's CDR3 is CASSLYSGGESGTEAFF. The CDR3 nucleotides are TGCGCCAGCAGCTTGTATTCAGGGGGCGAATCGGGCACTGAAGCTTTCTTT.

The rearrangement links TRBV6-1 to TRBJ2-7; 9 nucleotides align to TRBD1. The CDR3 spans 15 residues. V lost 3 bases to trimming and J lost 3 bases; unmatched junction nucleotides: 6. From germline, CDR1 is MNHNS and CDR2 SASEGT. The CDR3 region is CASSDRQGVIYEQYF. The CDR3 nucleotides read TGTGCCAGCAGTGATAGACAGGGGGTAATCTACGAGCAGTACTTC.

The V gene is TRBV4-1, the J gene TRBJ2-5; 14 bases align to TRBD2. Germline V gene data show CDR1 as MGHRA and CDR2 as YSYEKL. J lost 5 bases, V lost 1 base, and 3 bases had no gene match. This CDR3 is built from 16 residues. CDR3 loop: CASSQGLAGGEETQYF. As DNA, the CDR3 is TGCGCCAGCAGCCAAGGACTAGCGGGAGGGGAGGAGACCCAGTACTTC.

This clone has a handful of counts. This chain uses TRBV25-1 with TRBJ1-1; no definite D call. The germline V and J ends were trimmed by 5 bases and 5 bases, with 15 bases remaining between them. CDR1 is MGHDK and CDR2 is SYGVNS in the germline V gene. CDR3 length equals 14 residues. DNA for the CDR3: TGTGCCAGCAGTCCCCTGAAAGGAGGTACTGAAGCTTTCTTT. Its protein product is CASSPLKGGTEAFF.